This entry concerns a single T cell receptor beta chain. Antigen: not known. These data come from a study of T cell responses to AZD1222 COVID-19 vaccine. Regarding the study as a whole: The study found Spike-specific TCR breadth and depth rose after two AZD1222 doses. The study reported that nearly half of spike-specific TCRs target unmutated variant regions. CD4 TCRs associated with vaccination spanned spike, dominating at 160-218 and 743-854.

The CDR3 runs 14 residues. Germline trimming cut 3 bases from V and 5 bases from J; bases unmatched to any gene: 5. The germline V gene encodes CDR1 KGHDR and CDR2 SFDVKD. TCRdb keeps only in-frame clones here, not all; method: immunoSEQ multiplex PCR. Of about 140,000 clones in the sample, 88% were seen once. The sequence was collected from an adult who received the AZD1222 COVID-19 vaccine. The rearrangement uses TRBV24-1 and TRBJ2-5, with 7 positions matching TRBD2. The sequences come from peripheral blood, collected 28 days after the second AZD1222 dose. CDR3 loop: CATSDPGGVETQYF. The DNA for the CDR3 is TGTGCCACCAGTGATCCGGGGGGAGTTGAGACCCAGTACTTC.